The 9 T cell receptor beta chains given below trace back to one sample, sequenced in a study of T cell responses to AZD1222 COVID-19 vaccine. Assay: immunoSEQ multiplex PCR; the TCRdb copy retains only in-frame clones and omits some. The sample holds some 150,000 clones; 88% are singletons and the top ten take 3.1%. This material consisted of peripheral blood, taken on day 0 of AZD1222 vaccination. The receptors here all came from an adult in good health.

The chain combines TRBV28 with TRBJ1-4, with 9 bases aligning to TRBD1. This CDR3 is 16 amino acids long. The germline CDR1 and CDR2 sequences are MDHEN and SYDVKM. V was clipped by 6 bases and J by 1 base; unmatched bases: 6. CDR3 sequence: CASSSGQGGTNEKLFF. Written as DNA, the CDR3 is TGTGCCAGCAGCTCGGGACAGGGTGGAACTAATGAAAAACTGTTTTTT.

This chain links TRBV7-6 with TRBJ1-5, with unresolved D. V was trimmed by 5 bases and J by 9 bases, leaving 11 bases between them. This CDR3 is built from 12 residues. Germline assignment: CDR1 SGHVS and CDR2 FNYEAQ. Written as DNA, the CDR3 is TGTGCCAGCAGCCGCATGGAGGGGCCCCAGCATTTT. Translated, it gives CASSRMEGPQHF.

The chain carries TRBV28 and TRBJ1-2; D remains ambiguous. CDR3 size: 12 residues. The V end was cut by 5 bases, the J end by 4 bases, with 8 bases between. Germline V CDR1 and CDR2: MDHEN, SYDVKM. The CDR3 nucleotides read TGTGCCAGCAGTCCACGGACCTATGGCTACACCTTC. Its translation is CASSPRTYGYTF.

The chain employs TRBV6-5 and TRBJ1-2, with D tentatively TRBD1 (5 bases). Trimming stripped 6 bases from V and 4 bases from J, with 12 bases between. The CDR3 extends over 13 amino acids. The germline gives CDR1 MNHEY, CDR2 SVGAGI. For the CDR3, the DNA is TGTGCCAGCAGCCCCTGGGACGGCTATGGCTACACCTTC. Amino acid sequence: CASSPWDGYGYTF.

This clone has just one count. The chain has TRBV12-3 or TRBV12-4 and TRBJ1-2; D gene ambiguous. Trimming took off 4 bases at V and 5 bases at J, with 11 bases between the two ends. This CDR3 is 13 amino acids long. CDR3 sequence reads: CASSSGDRYGYTF. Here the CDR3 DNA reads TGTGCCAGCAGTTCCGGGGATCGTTATGGCTACACCTTC.

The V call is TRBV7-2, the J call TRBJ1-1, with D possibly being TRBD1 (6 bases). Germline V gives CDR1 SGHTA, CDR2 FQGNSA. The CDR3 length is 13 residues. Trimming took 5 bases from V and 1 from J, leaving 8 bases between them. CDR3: CASSEDRNTEAFF. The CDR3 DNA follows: TGTGCCAGCAGCGAGGACAGGAACACTGAAGCTTTCTTT.

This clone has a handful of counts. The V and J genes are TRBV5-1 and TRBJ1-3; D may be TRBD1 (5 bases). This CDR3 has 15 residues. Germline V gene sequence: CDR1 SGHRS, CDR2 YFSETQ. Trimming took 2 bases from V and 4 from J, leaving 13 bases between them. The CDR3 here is CASSLEGQYGNTIYF. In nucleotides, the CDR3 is TGCGCCAGCAGCTTAGAAGGACAATACGGAAACACCATATATTTT.

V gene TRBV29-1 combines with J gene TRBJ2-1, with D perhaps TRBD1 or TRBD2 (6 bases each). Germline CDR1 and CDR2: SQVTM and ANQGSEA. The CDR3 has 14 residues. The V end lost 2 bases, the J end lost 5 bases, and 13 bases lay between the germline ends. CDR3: CSVETGRPDNEQFF. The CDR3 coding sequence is TGCAGCGTTGAAACAGGGAGGCCTGACAATGAGCAGTTCTTC.

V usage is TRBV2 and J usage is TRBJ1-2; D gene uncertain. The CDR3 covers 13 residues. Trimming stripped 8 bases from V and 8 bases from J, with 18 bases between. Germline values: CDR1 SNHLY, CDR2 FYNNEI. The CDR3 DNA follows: TGTGCCAGCTTTTCCGAAGCAACCGACGGCTACACCTTC. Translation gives CASFSEATDGYTF. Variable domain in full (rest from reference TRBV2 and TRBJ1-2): EPEVTQTPSHQVTQMGQEVILRCVPISNHLYFYWYRQILGQKVEFLVSFYNNEISEKSEIFDDQFSVERPDGSNFTLKIRSTKLEDSAMYFCASFSEATDGYTFGSGTRLTVV.